This T cell receptor beta chain was captured by sequencing in a study of beta chain features in type 1 diabetes. Sorting that relied on CD45RO/CCR7/CD25/CD127/CD95/CD27 yielded CD4+ naive, central memory, regulatory and stem cell-like memory cells. Each sorted fraction was over 95% pure. Study results and caveats: More deletions and fewer insertions at VDJ junctions were seen in type 1 diabetes patients. In comparison with healthy donors, patients had naive, central memory and Treg TCRB repertoires that appeared more similar. Shortening of TCRB CDR3s, moderate but significant, appeared in all four CD4+ subsets of Type 1 diabetes patients.

Trimming took off 1 base at V and 6 bases at J, with 10 bases between the two ends. This CDR3 is 14 amino acids long. Germline CDR1 SGHNT, CDR2 YYREEE (reference sequence). Every bit of the isolated RNA underwent reverse transcription, so sequencing read expressed TCRB transcripts. Libraries were prepared by immunoSEQ multiplex PCR; TCRdb keeps only in-frame clonotypes and omits some of them. Of roughly 150,000 clones detected, 7.8% appear once; the ten largest clones hold around 0.9%. For this clone: As yet, its antigen is unknown.

The chain recombines TRBV5-4 with TRBJ1-4; D not resolved. This TCR was recovered from a middle-aged woman with type 1 diabetes. Specimen: central memory CD4+ T cells from blood. CDR3 nucleotides: TGTGCCAGCAGCTTGACGCGGGGAGATGAAAAACTGTTTTTT. It specifies CASSLTRGDEKLFF.